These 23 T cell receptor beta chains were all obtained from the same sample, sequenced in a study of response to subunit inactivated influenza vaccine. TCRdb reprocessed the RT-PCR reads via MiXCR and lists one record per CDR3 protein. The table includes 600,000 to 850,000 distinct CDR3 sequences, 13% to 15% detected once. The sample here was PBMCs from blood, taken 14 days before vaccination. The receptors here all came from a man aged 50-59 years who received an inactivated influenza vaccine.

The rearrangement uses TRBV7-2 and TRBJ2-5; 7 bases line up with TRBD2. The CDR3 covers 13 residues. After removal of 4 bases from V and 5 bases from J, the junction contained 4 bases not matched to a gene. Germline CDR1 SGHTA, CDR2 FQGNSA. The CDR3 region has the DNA TGTGCCAGCAGCTGGGGGGGTCGGGAGACCCAGTACTTC. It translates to CASSWGGRETQYF.

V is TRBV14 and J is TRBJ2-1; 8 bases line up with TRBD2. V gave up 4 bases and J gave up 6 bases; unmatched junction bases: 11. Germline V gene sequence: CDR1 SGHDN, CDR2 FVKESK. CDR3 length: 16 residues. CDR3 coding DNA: TGTGCCAGCAGCCCCGGGGTATTAGCGGGGTTCAATGAGCAGTTCTTC. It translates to CASSPGVLAGFNEQFF.

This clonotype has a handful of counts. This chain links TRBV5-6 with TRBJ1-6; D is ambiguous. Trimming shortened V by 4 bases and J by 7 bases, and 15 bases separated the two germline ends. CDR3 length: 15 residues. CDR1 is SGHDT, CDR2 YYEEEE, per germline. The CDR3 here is CASSPDPGRNSPLHF. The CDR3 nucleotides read TGTGCCAGCAGCCCAGATCCCGGACGAAATTCACCCCTCCACTTT.

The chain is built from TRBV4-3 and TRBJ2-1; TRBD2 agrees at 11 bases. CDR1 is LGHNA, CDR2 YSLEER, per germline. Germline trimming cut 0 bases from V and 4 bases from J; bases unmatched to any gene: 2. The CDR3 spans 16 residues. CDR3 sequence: CASSQDRLAGYNEQFF. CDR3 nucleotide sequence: TGCGCCAGCAGCCAAGATAGACTAGCGGGGTACAATGAGCAGTTCTTC.

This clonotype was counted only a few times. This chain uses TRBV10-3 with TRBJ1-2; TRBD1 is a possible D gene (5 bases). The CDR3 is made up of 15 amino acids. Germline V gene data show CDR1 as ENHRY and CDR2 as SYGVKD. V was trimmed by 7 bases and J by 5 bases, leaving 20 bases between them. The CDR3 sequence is CAITRGTIAGYGYTF. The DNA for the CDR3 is TGTGCCATCACTCGCGGGACGATTGCGGGGTATGGCTACACCTTC.

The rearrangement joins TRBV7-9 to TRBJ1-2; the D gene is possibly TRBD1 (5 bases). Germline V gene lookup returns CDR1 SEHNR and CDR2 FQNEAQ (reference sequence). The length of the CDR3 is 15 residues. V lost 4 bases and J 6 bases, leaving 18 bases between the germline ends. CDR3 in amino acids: CASSSPHRWRDGYTF. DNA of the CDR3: TGTGCCAGCAGCTCCCCGCACAGGTGGAGGGATGGCTACACCTTC.

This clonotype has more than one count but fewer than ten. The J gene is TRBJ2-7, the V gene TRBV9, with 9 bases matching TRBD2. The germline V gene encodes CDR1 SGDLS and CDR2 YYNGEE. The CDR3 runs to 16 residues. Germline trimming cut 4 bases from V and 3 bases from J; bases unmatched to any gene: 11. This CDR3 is CASSTSGTSLFYEQYF. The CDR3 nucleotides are TGTGCCAGCAGCACCTCCGGGACTAGCCTCTTCTACGAGCAGTACTTC.

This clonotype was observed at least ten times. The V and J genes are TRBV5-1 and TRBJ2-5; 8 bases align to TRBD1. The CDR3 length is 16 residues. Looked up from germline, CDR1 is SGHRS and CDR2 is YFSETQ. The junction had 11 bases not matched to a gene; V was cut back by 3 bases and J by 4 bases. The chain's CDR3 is CASSYRPPGGSETQYF. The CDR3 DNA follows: TGCGCCAGCAGCTACAGACCTCCAGGGGGCTCAGAGACCCAGTACTTC.

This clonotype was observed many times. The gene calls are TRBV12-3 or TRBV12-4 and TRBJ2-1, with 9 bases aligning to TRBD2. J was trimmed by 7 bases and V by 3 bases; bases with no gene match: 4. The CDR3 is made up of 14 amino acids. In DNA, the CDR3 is TGTGCCAGCAGTTTTAGCGGGAGTTTAAATGAGCAGTTCTTC. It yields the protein CASSFSGSLNEQFF.

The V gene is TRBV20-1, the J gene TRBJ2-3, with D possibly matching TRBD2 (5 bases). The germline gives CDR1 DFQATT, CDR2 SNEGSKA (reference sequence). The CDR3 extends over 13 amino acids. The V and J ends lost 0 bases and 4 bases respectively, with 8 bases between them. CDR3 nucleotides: TGCAGTGCTAGAGAGGGTAGCGCAGATACGCAGTATTTT. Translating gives CSAREGSADTQYF.

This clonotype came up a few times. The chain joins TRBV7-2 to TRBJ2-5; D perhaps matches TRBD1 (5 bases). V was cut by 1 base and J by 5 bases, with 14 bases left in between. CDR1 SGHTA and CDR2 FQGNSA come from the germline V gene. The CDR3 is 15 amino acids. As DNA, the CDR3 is TGTGCCAGCAGCTTAGGGCAGGGTGGATCGGAGACCCAGTACTTC. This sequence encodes CASSLGQGGSETQYF.

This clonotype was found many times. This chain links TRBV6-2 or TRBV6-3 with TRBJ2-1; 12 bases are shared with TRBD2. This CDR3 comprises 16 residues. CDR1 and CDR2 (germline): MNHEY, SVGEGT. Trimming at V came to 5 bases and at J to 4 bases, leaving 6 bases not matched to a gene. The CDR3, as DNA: TGTGCCAGCAGTCGGTCTAGCGGGAGGGCTTACAATGAGCAGTTCTTC. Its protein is CASSRSSGRAYNEQFF.

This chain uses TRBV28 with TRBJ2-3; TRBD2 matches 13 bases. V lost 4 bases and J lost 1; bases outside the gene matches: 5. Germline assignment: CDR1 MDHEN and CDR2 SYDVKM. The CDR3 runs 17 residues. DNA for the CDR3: TGTGCCAGCAGTTCAACTAGCGGGAGGGCCCGCACAGATACGCAGTATTTT. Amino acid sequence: CASSSTSGRARTDTQYF.

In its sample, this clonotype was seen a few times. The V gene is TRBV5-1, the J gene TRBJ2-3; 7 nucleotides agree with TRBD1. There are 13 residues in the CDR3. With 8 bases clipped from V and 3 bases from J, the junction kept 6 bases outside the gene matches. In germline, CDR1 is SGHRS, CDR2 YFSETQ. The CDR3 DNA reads TGCGCCAGTCGACAGGGTTCTACAGATACGCAGTATTTT. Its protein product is CASRQGSTDTQYF.

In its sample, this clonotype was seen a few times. The CDR3 loop reads CASSLLRLQETQYF. CDR3 in DNA: TGTGCCAGCAGTTTATTACGGCTCCAAGAGACCCAGTACTTC. This chain links TRBV28 with TRBJ2-5; D is unresolved. The ends were cut back, 1 base at V and 1 base at J, with 7 bases in the middle. The germline gives CDR1 MDHEN, CDR2 SYDVKM. This CDR3 is built from 14 residues.

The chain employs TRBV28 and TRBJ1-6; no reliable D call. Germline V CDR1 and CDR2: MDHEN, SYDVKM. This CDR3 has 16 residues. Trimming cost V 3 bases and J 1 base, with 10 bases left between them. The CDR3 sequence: CASSFGDRSYNSPLHF. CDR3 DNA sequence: TGTGCCAGCAGTTTCGGGGATAGGTCCTATAATTCACCCCTCCACTTT. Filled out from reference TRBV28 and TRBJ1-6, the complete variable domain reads DVKVTQSSRYLVKRTGEKVFLECVQDMDHENMFWYRQDPGLGLRLIYFSYDVKMKEKGDIPEGYSVSREKKERFSLILESASTNQTSMYLCASSFGDRSYNSPLHFGNGTRLTVT.

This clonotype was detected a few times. The CDR3 sequence is CASSLGSPLHF. CDR3 in DNA: TGTGCCAGCAGTTTGGGGTCACCCCTCCACTTT. The chain joins TRBV28 to TRBJ1-6; the D is unclear. This CDR3 comprises 11 residues. The V end lost 3 bases, the J end lost 10 bases, and 4 bases lay between the germline ends. Germline CDR1 is MDHEN and CDR2 is SYDVKM. Combining the CDR3 with reference TRBV28 and TRBJ1-6 gives the whole variable domain DVKVTQSSRYLVKRTGEKVFLECVQDMDHENMFWYRQDPGLGLRLIYFSYDVKMKEKGDIPEGYSVSREKKERFSLILESASTNQTSMYLCASSLGSPLHFGNGTRLTVT.

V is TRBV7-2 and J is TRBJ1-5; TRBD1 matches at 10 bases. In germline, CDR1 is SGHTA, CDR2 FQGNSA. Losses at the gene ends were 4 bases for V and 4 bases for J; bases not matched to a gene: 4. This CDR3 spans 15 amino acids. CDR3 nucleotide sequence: TGTGCCAGCAGCTCGGGGACAGGGGCGAATCAGCCCCAGCATTTT. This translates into CASSSGTGANQPQHF. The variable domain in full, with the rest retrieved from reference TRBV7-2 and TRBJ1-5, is GAGVSQSPSNKVTEKGKDVELRCDPISGHTALYWYRQSLGQGLEFLIYFQGNSAPDKSGLPSDRFSAERTGGSVSTLTIQRTQQEDSAVYLCASSSGTGANQPQHFGDGTRLSIL.

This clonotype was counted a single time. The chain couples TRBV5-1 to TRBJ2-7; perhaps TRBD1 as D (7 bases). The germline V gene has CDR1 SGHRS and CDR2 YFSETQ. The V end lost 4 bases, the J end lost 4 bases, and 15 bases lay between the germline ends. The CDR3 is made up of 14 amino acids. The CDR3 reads CASSQPTGRYEQYF. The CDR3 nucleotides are TGCGCCAGCAGCCAGCCGACAGGGAGGTACGAGCAGTACTTC.

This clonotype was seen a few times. The CDR3 is CSAHLKTNTGELFF. DNA for the CDR3: TGCAGTGCCCACCTGAAGACGAACACCGGGGAGCTGTTTTTT. The chain joins TRBV20-1 to TRBJ2-2; D unclear. Trimming left V 6 bases short and J 0 bases short, with 11 bases between. The CDR3 has 14 residues. Germline V gene data show CDR1 as DFQATT and CDR2 as SNEGSKA (reference sequence).

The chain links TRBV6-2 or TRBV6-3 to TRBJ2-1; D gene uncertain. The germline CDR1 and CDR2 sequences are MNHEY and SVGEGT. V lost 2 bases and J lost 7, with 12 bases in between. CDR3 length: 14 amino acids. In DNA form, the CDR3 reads TGTGCCAGCAGTTACCTCGTCTCTCATAATGAGCAGTTCTTC. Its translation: CASSYLVSHNEQFF.

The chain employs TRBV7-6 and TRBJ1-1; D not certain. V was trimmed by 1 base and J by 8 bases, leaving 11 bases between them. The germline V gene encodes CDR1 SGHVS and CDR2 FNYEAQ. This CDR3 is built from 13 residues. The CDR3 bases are TGTGCCAGCAGCTTAGGAGCTGAATTGGAAGCTTTCTTT. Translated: CASSLGAELEAFF.

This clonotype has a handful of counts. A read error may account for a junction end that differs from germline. CDR3 DNA: TGCGCCAGCAGCAACGCGGGTCCTAAAGAAAAACTGTTTTTT. Protein sequence: CASSNAGPKEKLFF. The V and J genes are TRBV5-1 and TRBJ1-4; D remains ambiguous. Germline CDR1 and CDR2: SGHRS and YFSETQ. CDR3 length: 14 residues.